This T cell receptor beta chain was identified in a study of blood T cell repertoires in COVID-19. Across the whole study: Specimens from acute and convalescent COVID-19 originated in the United States, Italy and Spain. From T cells, B-cell-depleted T cells, or PBMCs came the material, which was cDNA or gDNA.

The CDR3 runs to 13 residues. CDR1 SGHAT and CDR2 FQNNGV come from the germline V gene. The V gene end was trimmed by 4 bases and the J gene end by 3 bases; junction bases not matched to a gene: 3. Original data processing: Reference gene primer amplification gave nucleated cell count estimates. The method was immunoSEQ multiplex PCR; TCRdb's version includes in-frame clones alone and lacks a portion of them. V and J calls and clone size are given by that table; D and trimming were obtained from the DNA. Of nearly 55,000 clones listed, 85% to 90% were seen once; the top ten hold approximately 10%. This chain joins TRBV11-2 and TRBJ2-7; 7 bases fit TRBD1. Sequencing was carried out using peripheral blood. This clonotype originated in a man in his 70s with active COVID-19. As DNA, the CDR3 is TGTGCCAGCAGCTCCTACAGGGGCTACGAGCAGTACTTC. This codes for CASSSYRGYEQYF.